The table lists the clone carrying this T cell receptor beta chain with a count of one. CDR3 length: 13 residues. CDR1 and CDR2 (germline): SGHRS, YFSETQ. With 5 bases removed from V and 3 bases from J, the gap between germline ends came to 12 bases. The authors' processing: Reference gene primers were amplified, and this amplification served to estimate nucleated cell counts. Generated by immunoSEQ multiplex PCR, the TCRdb table keeps only in-frame clones and is missing some. V and J calls and clone size follow that table, whereas D and trimming were derived from the DNA. The sample consists of 120,000 to 150,000 clones, around four fifths of them appearing once. This specimen comes from a study of blood T cell repertoires in COVID-19. Study-wide background: Italy, Spain and the United States were the sources of the convalescent and acute COVID-19 samples. PBMCs, B-cell-depleted T cells, or T cells provided the cDNA or gDNA that made up the material.

Sequenced sample: peripheral blood. The chain is built from TRBV5-1 and TRBJ2-7; possibly TRBD2 for D (5 bases). The receptor was derived from an elderly woman with acute or convalescent COVID-19. This CDR3 is CASRRVKGYEQYF. CDR3 DNA: TGCGCCAGCAGGCGGGTTAAGGGCTACGAGCAGTACTTC.